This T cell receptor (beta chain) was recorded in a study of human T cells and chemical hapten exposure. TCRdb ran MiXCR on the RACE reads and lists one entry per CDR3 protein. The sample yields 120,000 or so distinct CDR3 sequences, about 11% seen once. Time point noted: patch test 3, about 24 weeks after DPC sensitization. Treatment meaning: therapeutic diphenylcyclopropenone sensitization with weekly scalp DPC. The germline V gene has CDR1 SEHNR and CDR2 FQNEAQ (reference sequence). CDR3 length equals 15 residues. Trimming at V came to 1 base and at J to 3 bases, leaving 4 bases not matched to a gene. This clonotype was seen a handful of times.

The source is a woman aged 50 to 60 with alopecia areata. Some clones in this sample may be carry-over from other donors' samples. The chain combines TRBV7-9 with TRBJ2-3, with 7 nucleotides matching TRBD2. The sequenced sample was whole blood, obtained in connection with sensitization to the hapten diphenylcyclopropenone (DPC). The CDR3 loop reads CASSLELARTDTQYF. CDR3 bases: TGTGCCAGCAGCTTAGAACTAGCGCGAACAGATACGCAGTATTTT.